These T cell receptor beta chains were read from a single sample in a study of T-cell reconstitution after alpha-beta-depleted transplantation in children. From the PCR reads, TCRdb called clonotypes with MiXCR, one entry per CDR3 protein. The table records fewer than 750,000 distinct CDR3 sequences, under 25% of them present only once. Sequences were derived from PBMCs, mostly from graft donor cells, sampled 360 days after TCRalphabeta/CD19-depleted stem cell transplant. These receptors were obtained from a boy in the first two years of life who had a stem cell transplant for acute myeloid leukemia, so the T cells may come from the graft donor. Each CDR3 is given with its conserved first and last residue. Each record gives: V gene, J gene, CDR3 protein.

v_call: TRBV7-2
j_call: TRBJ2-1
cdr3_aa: CASSLMTGGQDEQFF

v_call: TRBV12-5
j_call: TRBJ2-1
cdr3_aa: CASGLVRSEQFF

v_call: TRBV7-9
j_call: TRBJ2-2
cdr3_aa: CASSSPGRARDTGELFF

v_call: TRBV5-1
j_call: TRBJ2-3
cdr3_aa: CASRGLAGGRYADTQYF

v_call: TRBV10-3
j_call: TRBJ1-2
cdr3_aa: CAISDQDRYGYTF

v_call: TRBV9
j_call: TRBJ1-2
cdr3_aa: CASSVEAGRDGYTF

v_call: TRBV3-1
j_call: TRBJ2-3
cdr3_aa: CASSLGSGGDTQYF

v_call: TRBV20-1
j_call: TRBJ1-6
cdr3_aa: CSARDTRTAAGNSPLHF

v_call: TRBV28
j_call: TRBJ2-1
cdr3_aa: CASSWPRVGGEYNEQFF

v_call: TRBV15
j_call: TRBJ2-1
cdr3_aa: CATSRPLGGTYNEQFF

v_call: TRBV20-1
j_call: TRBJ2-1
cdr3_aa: CSANGGSSYNEQFF

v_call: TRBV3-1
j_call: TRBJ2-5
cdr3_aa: CASSLGLEGAETQYF

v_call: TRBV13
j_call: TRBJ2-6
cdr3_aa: CASSPEGVRGANVLTF

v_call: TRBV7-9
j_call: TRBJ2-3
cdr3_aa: CASSRVIGTSQHTQYF